The 8 T cell receptor beta chains given below trace back to one sample, sequenced in a study of blood T cell repertoires in COVID-19. Repertoires were generated with immunoSEQ multiplex PCR, while TCRdb's copy carries only in-frame clones and drops some. Among about 180,000 clones, approximately 86% were seen once, and the ten largest hold around 0.63%. Sequencing used peripheral blood. These receptors all come from a man aged 55 to 70 with COVID-19, enrolled during active disease.

The rearrangement joins TRBV19 to TRBJ2-6; 10 nucleotides agree with TRBD1. The J segment lost 2 bases and the V segment lost 4 bases, leaving 8 bases of the junction unmatched. The germline CDR1 and CDR2 sequences are LNHDA and SQIVND (reference sequence). The CDR3 has 18 residues. The CDR3 nucleotides are TGTGCCAGTAGTAAACCGGGACAGGGGTTTACTGGGGCCAACGTCCTGACTTTC. Encoded protein: CASSKPGQGFTGANVLTF.

The CDR3 region has the DNA TGCAGTGCCAAAACCTACGAGCAGTACTTC. Its translation: CSAKTYEQYF. This chain links TRBV20-1 with TRBJ2-7; D is unclear. The V end lost 6 bases, the J end lost 2 bases, and 5 bases lay between the germline ends. The CDR3 is made up of 10 amino acids. Germline loops: CDR1 DFQATT, CDR2 SNEGSKA (reference sequence).

The genes are TRBV19 and TRBJ1-5; D is ambiguous. CDR1 LNHDA and CDR2 SQIVND come from the germline V gene (reference sequence). The CDR3 is 19 residues long. The V end lost 2 bases, the J end lost 0 bases, and 20 bases lay between the germline ends. CDR3 nucleotide sequence: TGTGCCAGTAGTATAATACTACGGCAGCTTGGTGATAGCAATCAGCCCCAGCATTTT. It specifies CASSIILRQLGDSNQPQHF. Full variable domain (missing parts from reference TRBV19 and TRBJ1-5): DGGITQSPKYLFRKEGQNVTLSCEQNLNHDAMYWYRQDPGQGLRLIYYSQIVNDFQKGDIAEGYSVSREKKESFPLTVTSAQKNPTAFYLCASSIILRQLGDSNQPQHFGDGTRLSIL.

The chain uses TRBV19 and TRBJ1-2; D is unclear. In germline, CDR1 is LNHDA, CDR2 SQIVND (reference sequence). The CDR3 length is 14 residues. V lost 1 base and J 2 bases, leaving 8 bases between the germline ends. The CDR3 here is CASSIGGTNYGYTF. Here the CDR3 DNA reads TGTGCCAGTAGTATAGGAGGCACCAACTATGGCTACACCTTC. The full variable domain, with the rest looked up from reference TRBV19 and TRBJ1-2, is DGGITQSPKYLFRKEGQNVTLSCEQNLNHDAMYWYRQDPGQGLRLIYYSQIVNDFQKGDIAEGYSVSREKKESFPLTVTSAQKNPTAFYLCASSIGGTNYGYTFGSGTRLTVV.

The genes are TRBV6-5 and TRBJ1-3; 9 nucleotides match TRBD1. The V gene's germline CDR1 is MNHEY and CDR2 SVGAGI. The CDR3 spans 15 residues. The V gene end was trimmed by 7 bases and the J gene end by 4 bases; junction bases not matched to a gene: 8. The CDR3 loop is CASKQGGTGGNTIYF. The CDR3 nucleotides are TGTGCCAGCAAGCAAGGAGGGACAGGGGGAAACACCATATATTTT.

This clone was observed once. The V call is TRBV12-2, the J call TRBJ1-1; the D segment call TRBD1 is taken from the table without a DNA check. TRBV12-2 is marked as a pseudogene. This CDR3 comprises 17 residues. The CDR3 nucleotides read TGTGCAAGTCGCCTCAGGAGCGGCTACAGGGAGTACACTGAAGCTTTCTTT. This encodes CASRLRSGYREYTEAFF.

The J gene is TRBJ2-1, the V gene TRBV7-2, with TRBD1 as a possible D gene (5 bases). Germline V gene sequence: CDR1 SGHTA, CDR2 FQGNSA. The CDR3 has 15 amino acids. The V gene lost 1 base and the J gene lost 10 bases, with 17 bases spanning the gap. The CDR3, as DNA: TGTGCCAGCAGCTTAGACCAAGGGGCGGTCAGGGAGCAGTTCTTC. Its protein product is CASSLDQGAVREQFF.

The chain uses TRBV19 and TRBJ1-3, with TRBD1 identical over 10 bases. Trimming at V came to 11 bases and at J to 2 bases, leaving 0 bases not matched to a gene. CDR3 length: 12 amino acids. In germline, CDR1 is LNHDA, CDR2 SQIVND (reference sequence). The CDR3 DNA sequence: TGTGCCGGGACAGGGGCTGGAAACACCATATATTTT. This encodes CAGTGAGNTIYF.